Listed here are 4 T cell receptor beta chains from one sample, sequenced in a study of T cell clonality in common variable immunodeficiency. Clones were read by immunoSEQ multiplex PCR, and TCRdb kept only the in-frame ones, dropping some. The data show about 35,000 clones, none appearing only once, with approximately 9.4% held by the ten largest. Sequenced: peripheral blood mononuclear cells. All receptors derive from a person aged 18-70 years in good health.

Ten or more counts support this clone. The sequenced fragment ends 3 residues before the CDR3 boundary, so the rest is inferred from the germline J gene. The chain carries TRBV20-1 and TRBJ2-5; 7 bases line up with TRBD2. Germline V lookup: CDR1 DFQATT, CDR2 SNEGSKA (reference sequence). The CDR3 consists of 12 residues. Unmatched junction bases numbered 10, after V lost 8 bases and J lost 7 bases. The part of the CDR3 DNA that was read is TGCAGTACAACACGCGGGGGAGGGACC. Encoded protein: CSTTRGGGT. The complete CDR3 protein is CSTTRGGGTQYF.

For this clone: The read halts 3 residues ahead of the CDR3 end, with the missing end drawn from the germline J gene. The V gene is TRBV5-6, the J gene TRBJ1-2; TRBD1 is a possible D gene (6 bases). The V gene lost 0 bases and the J gene lost 5 bases, with 14 bases spanning the gap. The CDR3 is 15 residues long. Germline V gene sequence: CDR1 SGHDT, CDR2 YYEEEE. The CDR3: CASSLEGGFRYGYTF. The sequenced CDR3 bases are TGTGCCAGCAGCTTGGAAGGGGGATTTAGGTATGGC.

There are many counts of this clone. The CDR3 end falls 3 residues outside the read, so it is completed with the germline J gene. J is TRBJ2-7 and V is TRBV7-2; D remains ambiguous. This CDR3 is built from 14 residues. CDR1 SGHTA and CDR2 FQGNSA come from the germline V gene. V lost 5 bases and J 3 bases, leaving 14 bases between the germline ends. The sequenced part of the CDR3 DNA is TGTGCCAGCAGCCCCGAAAAGGTGATCTACGAG. It is translated as CASSPEKVIYE. From start to end, the CDR3 is CASSPEKVIYEQYF.

This clone was counted at least ten times. Read sequence stops 3 residues before the CDR3 end, and the germline J gene provides the missing end. The rearrangement uses TRBV12-3 or TRBV12-4 and TRBJ1-1, with D uncertain. This CDR3 spans 14 amino acids. Deletions cut 0 bases from V and 6 bases from J, with 11 bases between. The sequenced part of the CDR3 DNA is TGTGCCAGCAGTTTAGCGCGAGTTGTAGCTGAA. Translated: CASSLARVVAE. The entire CDR3 reads CASSLARVVAEAFF.